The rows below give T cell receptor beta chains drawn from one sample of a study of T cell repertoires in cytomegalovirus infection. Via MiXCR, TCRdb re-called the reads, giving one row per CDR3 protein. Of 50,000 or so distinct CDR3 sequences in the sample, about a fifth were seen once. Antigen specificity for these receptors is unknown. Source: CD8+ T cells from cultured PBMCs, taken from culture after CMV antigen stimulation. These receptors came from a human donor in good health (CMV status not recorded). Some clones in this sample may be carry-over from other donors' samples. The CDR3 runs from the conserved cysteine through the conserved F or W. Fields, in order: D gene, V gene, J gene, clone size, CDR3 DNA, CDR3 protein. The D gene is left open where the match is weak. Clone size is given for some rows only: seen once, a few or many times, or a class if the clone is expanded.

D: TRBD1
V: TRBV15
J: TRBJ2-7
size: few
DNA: TGTGCCACCAGCAGATTAGACAGGGGTCGGTACGAGCAGTACTTC
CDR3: CATSRLDRGRYEQYF

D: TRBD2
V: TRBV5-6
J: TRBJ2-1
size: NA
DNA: TGTGCCAGCAGCTTGTTTGGGCGGGGGGGCCAGGCTTGGCAGTTCTTC
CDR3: CASSLFGRGGQAWQFF

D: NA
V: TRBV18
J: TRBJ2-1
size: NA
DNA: TGTGCCAGCTCACCACGGGGGAGGGGACAGAGCTCCTACAATGAGCAGTTCTTC
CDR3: CASSPRGRGQSSYNEQFF

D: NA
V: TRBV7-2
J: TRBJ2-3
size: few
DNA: TGTGCCAGCAGCTTAGCAGTCCCCGACAGACCGAGACCAGATACGCAGTATTTT
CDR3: CASSLAVPDRPRPDTQYF

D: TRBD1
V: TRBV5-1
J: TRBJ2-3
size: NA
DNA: TGCGCCAGCAGCGAACCCCAGGGGGCGATAGGTACAGATACGCAGTATTTT
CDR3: CASSEPQGAIGTDTQYF

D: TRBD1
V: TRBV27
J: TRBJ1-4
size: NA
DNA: TGTGCCAGCAGTGCCGGACAGGGGGAACTGTTTTTT
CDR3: CASSAGQGELFF

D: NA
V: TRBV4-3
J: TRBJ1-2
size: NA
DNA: TGCGCCAGCAGCCAAGTAGGTCAGGACACCTATGGCTACACCTTC
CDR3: CASSQVGQDTYGYTF

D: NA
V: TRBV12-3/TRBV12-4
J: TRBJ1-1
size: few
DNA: TGTGCCGGCAGTTTGACAGGAATAATGAACACTGAAGCTTTCTTT
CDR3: CAGSLTGIMNTEAFF

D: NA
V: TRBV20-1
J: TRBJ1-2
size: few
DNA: TGCAGGGTACACCCAGGCCATATCCAAAACTATGGCTACACCTTC
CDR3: CRVHPGHIQNYGYTF

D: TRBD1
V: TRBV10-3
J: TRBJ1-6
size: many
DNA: TGTGCCATCAGTCACAGGGGCTCTCCTAATTCACCCCTCCACTTT
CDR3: CAISHRGSPNSPLHF